The 32 T cell receptor beta chains reported below all come from one sample, sequenced in a study of T cells in Graves' hyperthyroidism and ophthalmopathy. Amplified regions were TCR beta CDR3 sequences from RNA transcripts. First-round RT-PCR targeting the TCR CDR3 was performed with the HTBI primer set. TCRdb used MiXCR to reprocess the multiplex PCR reads, holding one entry per CDR3 protein. The table shows under 750,000 distinct CDR3 sequences, with 18% occurring only once. The sample taken for sequencing was blood. Receptors were obtained from a woman aged 50 to 65 with Graves' hyperthyroidism that later progressed to Graves' ophthalmopathy.

This clonotype was seen at least ten times. The chain couples TRBV12-3 or TRBV12-4 to TRBJ2-3; 8 positions agree with TRBD2. V lost 3 bases to trimming and J lost 2 bases; unmatched junction nucleotides: 4. There are 15 residues in the CDR3. CDR3 DNA sequence: TGTGCCAGCAGTTTTGGCGGGGGGCACACAGATACGCAGTATTTT. It translates to CASSFGGGHTDTQYF.

This clonotype was recorded many times. The J gene is TRBJ2-1, the V gene TRBV7-2, with 7 bases matching TRBD1. Trimming at V came to 4 bases and at J to 1 base, leaving 1 base not matched to a gene. Per germline, CDR1 SGHTA and CDR2 FQGNSA. CDR3 length: 14 amino acids. The CDR3 spells CASSWDSSYNEQFF. In DNA form, the CDR3 reads TGTGCCAGCAGCTGGGACAGTTCCTACAATGAGCAGTTCTTC.

The CDR3, as DNA: TGTGCCAGCTCGTCAGGACAGGCTGAAGCTTTCTTT. Translating gives CASSSGQAEAFF. The chain has TRBV18 and TRBJ1-1, with 7 nucleotides matching TRBD1. The J segment lost 6 bases and the V segment lost 6 bases, leaving 4 bases of the junction unmatched. The CDR3 is 12 amino acids. Germline V CDR1 and CDR2: KGHSH, LQKENI.

There are many counts of this clonotype. The J gene is TRBJ2-1, the V gene TRBV11-2; no clear D gene. The CDR3 is 15 residues long. The V end was cut by 0 bases, the J end by 0 bases, with 6 bases between. Per germline, CDR1 SGHAT and CDR2 FQNNGV. CDR3 amino acids: CASSLDGTSYNEQFF. As DNA, the CDR3 is TGTGCCAGCAGCTTAGACGGAACCTCCTACAATGAGCAGTTCTTC.

This clonotype was seen repeatedly, ten times or more. The chain uses TRBV12-3 or TRBV12-4 and TRBJ1-3; D may be TRBD1 (6 bases). This CDR3 is 15 amino acids long. The V end lost 2 bases, the J end lost 8 bases, and 16 bases lay between the germline ends. CDR3 nucleotides: TGTGCCAGCAGTTTAACCCCGGACAGTCGGCACACCATATATTTT. Translation: CASSLTPDSRHTIYF.

The chain uses TRBV6-1 and TRBJ1-5, with D unresolved. V lost 2 bases and J 5 bases, leaving 7 bases between the germline ends. The CDR3 spans 13 residues. The V gene's germline CDR1 is MNHNS and CDR2 SASEGT. The CDR3 reads CASSELAHQPQHF. CDR3 nucleotide sequence: TGTGCCAGCAGTGAATTGGCCCATCAGCCCCAGCATTTT.

There are a few counts of this clonotype. The V gene is TRBV4-2, the J gene TRBJ1-1, with 8 bases lining up with TRBD1. The CDR3 extends over 15 amino acids. Germline V CDR1 and CDR2: LGHNA, YNFKEQ. With 1 base clipped from V and 4 bases from J, the junction kept 5 bases outside the gene matches. The CDR3 sequence: CASSQGNRGATEAFF. The CDR3 DNA reads as TGTGCCAGCAGCCAAGGGAACAGGGGGGCCACTGAAGCTTTCTTT.

This chain links TRBV5-1 with TRBJ2-1; D ambiguous. V dropped 6 bases and J dropped 1 base, with 14 bases sitting between them. The CDR3 has 15 amino acids. CDR1 and CDR2 (germline): SGHRS, YFSETQ. CDR3 amino acids: CASNLFRVSYNEQFF. In nucleotides, the CDR3 is TGCGCCAGCAACCTATTCCGGGTTTCCTACAATGAGCAGTTCTTC. The full variable domain, rest sourced from reference TRBV5-1 and TRBJ2-1, is KAGVTQTPRYLIKTRGQQVTLSCSPISGHRSVSWYQQTPGQGLQFLFEYFSETQRNKGNFPGRFSGRQFSNSRSEMNVSTLELGDSALYLCASNLFRVSYNEQFFGPGTRLTVL.

This clonotype was observed many times. The chain couples TRBV11-3 to TRBJ2-7, with a possible D match to TRBD1 (6 bases). This CDR3 is built from 13 residues. V was pared by 7 bases and J by 3 bases, with 13 bases between. CDR1 is SGHNT and CDR2 is YENEEA in the germline V gene. For the CDR3, the DNA is TGTGCCAGCAAGATTCGGACAGTCTACGAGCAGTACTTC. Amino acids: CASKIRTVYEQYF.

This chain connects TRBV4-2 to TRBJ1-1; maybe TRBD1 (5 bases). The CDR3 runs 16 residues. The V gene lost 0 bases and the J gene lost 1 base, with 12 bases spanning the gap. Per the germline V gene, CDR1 is LGHNA and CDR2 is YNFKEQ. CDR3 sequence reads: CASSQEGTYTNTEAFF. In DNA form, the CDR3 reads TGTGCCAGCAGCCAAGAGGGGACCTATACGAACACTGAAGCTTTCTTT.

This clonotype was observed a few times. The chain joins TRBV10-3 to TRBJ2-5; D gene ambiguous. This CDR3 contains 13 residues. Trimming removed 4 bases at V and 5 bases at J, with 11 bases between. CDR1 is ENHRY, CDR2 SYGVKD, per germline. The chain's CDR3 is CAISGTNGETQYF. The CDR3 DNA is TGTGCCATCAGTGGGACCAACGGGGAGACCCAGTACTTC.

CDR3 sequence: CASSTLLAGAYNEQFF. The CDR3 DNA reads TGTGCCAGCAGTACACTACTAGCGGGGGCGTACAATGAGCAGTTCTTC. The V and J genes are TRBV6-1 and TRBJ2-1; 11 bases fit TRBD2. Germline V lookup: CDR1 MNHNS, CDR2 SASEGT. This CDR3 has 16 residues. The ends lost 5 bases at V and 4 bases at J; junction bases unmatched: 7.

This clonotype came up many times. The gene calls are TRBV3-1 and TRBJ1-1; possibly TRBD1 for D (5 bases). This CDR3 comprises 13 residues. Trimming removed 3 bases at V and 8 bases at J, with 13 bases between. Germline V lookup: CDR1 LGHDT, CDR2 YNNKEL (reference sequence). The CDR3 sequence is CASSHTSDREAFF. CDR3 DNA sequence: TGTGCCAGCAGCCATACATCTGACAGAGAAGCTTTCTTT.

J is TRBJ1-4 and V is TRBV7-9; unclear D gene. Trimming stripped 0 bases from V and 9 bases from J, with 11 bases between. The CDR3 has 14 residues. From germline, CDR1 is SEHNR and CDR2 FQNEAQ (reference sequence). Here the CDR3 reads CASSLAFRGQKLFF. DNA for the CDR3: TGTGCCAGCAGCTTAGCGTTTCGGGGTCAAAAACTGTTTTTT.

This clonotype has a count of ten or more. The chain uses TRBV18 and TRBJ1-1; possibly TRBD1 for D (6 bases). V was cut by 1 base and J by 5 bases, with 14 bases left in between. The CDR3 consists of 15 residues. The germline V gene has CDR1 KGHSH and CDR2 LQKENI. CDR3 in DNA: TGTGCCAGCTCACCACTGTCGGGCCAGGGGACTGAAGCTTTCTTT. It codes for CASSPLSGQGTEAFF.

There are a few counts of this clonotype. The rearrangement uses TRBV18 and TRBJ1-5; D perhaps matches TRBD1 (5 bases). The CDR3 is made up of 15 amino acids. Looked up from germline, CDR1 is KGHSH and CDR2 is LQKENI. Trimming stripped 3 bases from V and 1 base from J, with 10 bases between. The CDR3 sequence is CASSPYRDSNQPQHF. CDR3 in DNA: TGTGCCAGCTCACCTTACCGGGACAGCAATCAGCCCCAGCATTTT.

This clonotype was seen many times. This sequence joins TRBV2 and TRBJ1-1; 7 nucleotides line up with TRBD1. V was clipped by 1 base and J by 0 bases; unmatched bases: 8. The CDR3 is made up of 17 amino acids. Germline V gives CDR1 SNHLY, CDR2 FYNNEI. The chain's CDR3 is CASSEGTGGGMNTEAFF. As DNA, the CDR3 is TGTGCCAGCAGTGAAGGGACAGGAGGAGGGATGAACACTGAAGCTTTCTTT.

This clonotype was counted only a few times. The CDR3 loop is CASSGALGHEQFF. CDR3 DNA: TGTGCCAGCAGTGGGGCTTTAGGCCATGAGCAGTTCTTC. The V and J genes are TRBV2 and TRBJ2-1; D is undetermined. The CDR3 totals 13 residues. Germline loops: CDR1 SNHLY, CDR2 FYNNEI. V shed 4 bases and J shed 8 bases, with 12 bases lying between them.

The genes are TRBV5-8 and TRBJ2-7, with D possibly called TRBD1 or TRBD2 (5 bases each). The CDR3 totals 15 residues. Trimming stripped 4 bases from V and 3 bases from J, with 17 bases between. The germline V gene has CDR1 SGHTS and CDR2 YDEGEE. The CDR3 DNA sequence: TGTGCCAGCAGCAAAGCCGGGATGGGGGACTACGAGCAGTACTTC. Translating it yields CASSKAGMGDYEQYF.

The genes are TRBV5-4 and TRBJ2-3; 8 bases align to TRBD2. Germline trimming cut 1 base from V and 4 bases from J; bases unmatched to any gene: 8. The CDR3 spans 16 residues. From germline, CDR1 is SGHNT and CDR2 YYREEE (reference sequence). The CDR3, as DNA: TGTGCCAGCAGCTTGTATACGGGGGGGCGACCAGATACGCAGTATTTT. Residues: CASSLYTGGRPDTQYF.

This clonotype was found a few times. The chain recombines TRBV20-1 with TRBJ2-5; the D gene is possibly TRBD1 (7 bases). This CDR3 contains 13 residues. Germline assignment: CDR1 DFQATT and CDR2 SNEGSKA (reference sequence). V was shortened by 6 bases and J by 5 bases, with 16 bases between the two germline ends. Written as DNA, the CDR3 is TGCAGTGCCGCGACAGGGAGGTGGGAGACCCAGTACTTC. Its translation: CSAATGRWETQYF.

This chain uses TRBV5-1 with TRBJ2-3; 8 bases map to TRBD2. This CDR3 spans 15 amino acids. V was clipped by 4 bases and J by 2 bases; unmatched bases: 6. Germline V gives CDR1 SGHRS, CDR2 YFSETQ. The CDR3 DNA is TGCGCCAGCAGCACGGGGGGGCTGGACACAGATACGCAGTATTTT. Translation: CASSTGGLDTDTQYF.

The chain combines TRBV28 with TRBJ1-1; tentatively, D is TRBD1 (5 bases). The CDR3 is 17 residues long. CDR1 is MDHEN, CDR2 SYDVKM, per germline. The germline V and J ends were trimmed by 5 bases and 6 bases, with 25 bases remaining between them. In DNA form, the CDR3 reads TGTGCCAGCAGTGCCAACTATAGGGACCAGAAGGGACCTGAAGCTTTCTTT. It codes for CASSANYRDQKGPEAFF.

V is TRBV18 and J is TRBJ2-2; D gene uncertain. The germline CDR1 and CDR2 sequences are KGHSH and LQKENI. V lost 1 base to trimming and J lost 5 bases, with 11 bases between them. The CDR3 contains 15 residues. CDR3 coding DNA: TGTGCCAGCTCACCACGAAAGGGCGGAACCGGGGAGCTGTTTTTT. Its translation: CASSPRKGGTGELFF.

V is TRBV19 and J is TRBJ2-2; D gene uncertain. The germline gives CDR1 LNHDA, CDR2 SQIVND (reference sequence). V gave up 3 bases and J gave up 0 bases, with 8 bases separating them. The CDR3 is made up of 15 amino acids. The CDR3 coding sequence is TGTGCCAGTAGTATTTCGGCCGCGAACACCGGGGAGCTGTTTTTT. Protein sequence: CASSISAANTGELFF.

This clonotype has more than one count but fewer than ten. The genes are TRBV6-2 or TRBV6-3 and TRBJ1-5, with 7 bases lining up with TRBD1. V was clipped by 2 bases and J by 5 bases; unmatched bases: 9. Germline values: CDR1 MNHEY, CDR2 SVGEGT. There are 16 residues in the CDR3. CDR3 amino acids: CASSYPPTGADQPQHF. As DNA, the CDR3 is TGTGCCAGCAGTTACCCCCCCACAGGGGCGGATCAGCCCCAGCATTTT.

This clonotype was seen more than once but under ten times. The CDR3 region has the DNA TGCGCCAGCAGAGCCGTTAACACTGAAGCTTTCTTT. Amino acids: CASRAVNTEAFF. The rearrangement links TRBV10-2 to TRBJ1-1; D remains unclear. CDR1 is WSHSY and CDR2 is SAAADI in the germline V gene. The V and J ends lost 6 bases and 2 bases respectively, with 7 bases between them. The CDR3 extends over 12 amino acids.

This clonotype was seen many times. V usage is TRBV5-1 and J usage is TRBJ2-1, with D tentatively TRBD1 (5 bases). The CDR3 sequence is 15 residues long. V gave up 2 bases and J gave up 7 bases, with 16 bases separating them. Germline CDR1 and CDR2: SGHRS and YFSETQ. Here the CDR3 reads CASSFSAGSWNEQFF. CDR3 coding DNA: TGCGCCAGCAGCTTTTCGGCAGGGTCGTGGAATGAGCAGTTCTTC.

This clonotype was observed at least ten times. The V call is TRBV20-1, the J call TRBJ2-3; no reliable D call. V was clipped by 4 bases and J by 4 bases, with 18 bases between them. This CDR3 has 15 amino acids. Germline V CDR1 and CDR2: DFQATT, SNEGSKA (reference sequence). The CDR3 here is CSAIVLRFDSDTQYF. The CDR3 DNA sequence: TGCAGTGCTATCGTACTTAGGTTTGATTCAGATACGCAGTATTTT.

This clonotype was counted ten times or more. The chain carries TRBV20-1 and TRBJ2-5; 7 nucleotides match TRBD1. J gave up 1 base and V 0 bases, and 5 bases lay outside the gene matches. The germline V gene encodes CDR1 DFQATT and CDR2 SNEGSKA (reference sequence). This CDR3 comprises 15 residues. The CDR3 region is CSARDNRGPQETQYF. CDR3 sequence (DNA): TGCAGTGCTAGAGACAACAGGGGACCCCAAGAGACCCAGTACTTC.

V and J are TRBV5-1 and TRBJ2-5; TRBD2 matches 10 bases. This CDR3 spans 16 amino acids. With V trimmed by 4 bases and J by 5 bases, 11 bases remained unmatched. Germline CDR1 and CDR2: SGHRS and YFSETQ. The CDR3, as DNA: TGCGCCAGCAGCGATCTAGCGGGGGCCGATGGGGAGACCCAGTACTTC. Translation: CASSDLAGADGETQYF.

This clonotype came up many times. The chain links TRBV30 to TRBJ2-5, with D hard to call. V lost 4 bases and J 5 bases, leaving 14 bases between the germline ends. The V gene's germline CDR1 is GTSNPN and CDR2 SVGIG (reference sequence). This CDR3 contains 13 residues. The CDR3, as DNA: TGTGCCTGGACCAACGGCCCGCGCGAGACCCAGTACTTC. This translates into CAWTNGPRETQYF.